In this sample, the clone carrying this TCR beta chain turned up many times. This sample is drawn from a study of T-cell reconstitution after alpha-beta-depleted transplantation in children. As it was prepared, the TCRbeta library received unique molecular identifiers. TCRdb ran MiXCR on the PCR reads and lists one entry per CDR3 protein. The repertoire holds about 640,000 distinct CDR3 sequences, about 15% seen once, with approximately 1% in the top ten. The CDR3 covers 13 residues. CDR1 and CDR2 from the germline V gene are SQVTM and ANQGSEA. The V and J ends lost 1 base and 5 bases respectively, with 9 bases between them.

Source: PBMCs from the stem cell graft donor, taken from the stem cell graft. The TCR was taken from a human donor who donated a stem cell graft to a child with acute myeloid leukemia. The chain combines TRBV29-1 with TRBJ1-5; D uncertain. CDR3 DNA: TGCAGCGTTGAAGCGGGCAGAGATCAGCCCCAGCATTTT. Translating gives CSVEAGRDQPQHF.